This T cell receptor beta chain was captured by sequencing in a study of neurological immune-mediated disorders. Points from the study as a whole: TCR clonal expansion peaked in HTLV-1-associated myelopathy patients and was lowest in multiple sclerosis patients.

This clonotype came up many times. The antigen is unknown. MiXCR was run by TCRdb on the 5' RACE reads, yielding one entry per CDR3 protein. The sample lists more than 50,000 distinct CDR3 sequences; 3% to 4% were seen once. The CDR3 is made up of 15 amino acids. The germline CDR1 and CDR2 sequences are SEHNR and FQNEAQ (reference sequence). The ends were cut back, 1 base at V and 6 bases at J, with 14 bases in the middle. This receptor was taken from a woman between 50 and 59 years old with multiple sclerosis. The rearrangement joins TRBV7-9 to TRBJ2-3, with D possibly TRBD1 on 6 matching bases. Sequencing was done on a sample of PBMCs. CDR3 DNA: TGTGCCAGCAGCTTAGTGCAAACAGGGATGGATACGCAGTATTTT. It specifies CASSLVQTGMDTQYF. The full variable domain, with the rest looked up from reference TRBV7-9 and TRBJ2-3, is DTGVSQNPRHKITKRGQNVTFRCDPISEHNRLYWYRQTLGQGPEFLTYFQNEAQLEKSRLLSDRFSAERPKGSFSTLEIQRTEQGDSAMYLCASSLVQTGMDTQYFGPGTRLTVL.